This TCR beta chain is drawn from a study of Tregs in tolerant kidney transplant recipients. To note about this clone: Its antigen is unidentified.

CD4+CD25+CD127- Tregs, CD4+CD25- non-Tregs, CD4 and CD8 cells were sorted. Clones were sequenced by immunoSEQ multiplex PCR, and TCRdb holds only the in-frame ones, with some missing. The data contain roughly 250,000 clones, around 82% of them singletons. Whole-study results and caveats: This study did not directly address biological reproducibility. The small number of patients limits these findings pending further validation. Tregs expanded with activated donor B cells seemed most donor-specific.

The source is a human donor in good health. Sample: CD4+ T cells from blood.

CDR3 amino acids: CASSATSGSANEKLFF. In DNA, the CDR3 is TGTGCCAGCTCAGCAACTTCGGGGTCGGCTAATGAAAAACTGTTTTTT. The gene calls are TRBV18 and TRBJ1-4; no firm D call. Trimming stripped 5 bases from V and 3 bases from J, with 16 bases between. The CDR3 contains 16 residues. The germline V gene encodes CDR1 KGHSH and CDR2 LQKENI.